This TCR beta chain was captured by sequencing in a study of blood T cell repertoires in COVID-19 (dated by TCRdb to 2020 to 2021). Study-wide context: Samples from collaborators originated in the United States, Italy and Spain and spanned both the acute and convalescent phases of COVID-19. Deeply sampled blood TCRbeta repertoires from subjects exposed to, actively infected with, or recovered from COVID-19 were included in the dataset. HLA class I and class II types, where available, came from metadata supplied by the sample provider rather than from assay-based typing. Sample metadata almost always included a de-identified subject ID, COVID-19 status, age in years and sex. The prospective study material was composed of cDNA or gDNA derived from T cells, B-cell-depleted T cells, or PBMCs. The repertoires were released in a freely available public database intended as a resource for research on the immune response to SARS-CoV-2. The samples were drawn from the first 160 participants of the ongoing ImmuneRACE study and from some 1,300 subjects provided by 6 global collaborators. Beyond this particular receptor, the publication reports: Clinical and demographic metadata were provided uncurated, with the amount varying by source and participant.

A second Seattle source provided samples from volunteer blood donors who had recovered from COVID-19. Collaborating institutions collected whole blood in K2EDTA tubes following their own protocols. For TCRbeta analysis, collaborator samples were shipped as frozen whole blood, as isolated PBMCs, or as DNA extracted from either sample type. This clone was detected only once. Its specific antigen is unknown. Base quality data are lacking; no much larger clone is found one base away. The CDR3 runs 15 residues from the cysteine to the phenylalanine. Just the 45-base CDR3 DNA is kept, in frame starting at base 1. CDR1 and CDR2 (SEHNR, FQNEAQ) derive from the germline V gene (reference sequence). Compared with germline, V lacks 6 bases and J lacks 1 base; bases without a gene match: 6. The immunoSEQ Assay, a bias-controlled multiplex PCR, was used to amplify TCRbeta CDR3 regions from genomic DNA. Processing in the source paper ran as follows. The number of nucleated cells in each sample was estimated by amplification of reference gene primers within the assay. Sequence reads were collapsed and filtered to measure the absolute abundance of every unique TCRbeta CDR3 rearrangement. Productive Simpson clonality was computed per sample as the square root of Simpson's diversity index over productive rearrangements. TCRdb re-hosts the immuneACCESS table, in-frame sequences only. Its copies lack some clones; in the studies checked, an unresolved V gene accounts for under half of them, and the cause for the rest is not known. From that table come the V and J calls and clone size; the DNA was used to work out D and trimming. The sample data list a few hundred thousand clones, and about 83% of these were observed just once. In total, the top ten clones hold roughly 1.9% of the sample.

The sequenced material came from peripheral blood. The chain is made from TRBV7-9 and TRBJ2-7; 10 bases in between match TRBD2. This sequence was found in a man aged 25-45 years who had recovered from COVID-19. The sequenced DNA: TGTGCCAGCAGACGTACTAGCGGGACTTCCTACGAGCAGTACTTC. This yields the protein CASRRTSGTSYEQYF.